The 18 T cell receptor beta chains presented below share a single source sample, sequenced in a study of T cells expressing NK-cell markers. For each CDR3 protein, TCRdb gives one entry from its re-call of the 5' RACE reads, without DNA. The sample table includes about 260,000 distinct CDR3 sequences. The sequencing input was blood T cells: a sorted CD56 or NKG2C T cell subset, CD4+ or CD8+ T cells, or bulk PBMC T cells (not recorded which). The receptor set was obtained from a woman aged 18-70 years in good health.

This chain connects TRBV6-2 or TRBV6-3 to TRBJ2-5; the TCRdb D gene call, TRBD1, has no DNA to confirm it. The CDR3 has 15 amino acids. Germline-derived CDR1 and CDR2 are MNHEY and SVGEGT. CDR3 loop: CASSGPGTGQETQYF.

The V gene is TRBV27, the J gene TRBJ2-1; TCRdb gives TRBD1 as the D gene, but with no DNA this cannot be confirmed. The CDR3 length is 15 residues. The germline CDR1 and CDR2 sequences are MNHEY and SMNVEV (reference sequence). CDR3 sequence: CASSSGVRAYNEQFF.

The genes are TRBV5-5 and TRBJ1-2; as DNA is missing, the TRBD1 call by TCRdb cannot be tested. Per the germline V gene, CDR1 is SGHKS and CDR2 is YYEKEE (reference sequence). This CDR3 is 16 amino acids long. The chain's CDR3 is CASSLEGDTGNYGYTF.

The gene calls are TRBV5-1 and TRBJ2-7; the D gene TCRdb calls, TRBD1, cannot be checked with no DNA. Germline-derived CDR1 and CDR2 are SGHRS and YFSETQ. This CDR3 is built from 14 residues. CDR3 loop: CASSLASGTYEQYF.

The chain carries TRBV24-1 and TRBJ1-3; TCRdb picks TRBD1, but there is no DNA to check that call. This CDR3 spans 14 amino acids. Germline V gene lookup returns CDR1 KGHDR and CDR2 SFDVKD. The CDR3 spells CAVGDSGTGNTIYF.

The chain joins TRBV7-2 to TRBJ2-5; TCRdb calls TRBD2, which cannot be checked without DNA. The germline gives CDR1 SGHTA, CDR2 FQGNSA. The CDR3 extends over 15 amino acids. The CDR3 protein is CASSWEGLTGWTQYF.

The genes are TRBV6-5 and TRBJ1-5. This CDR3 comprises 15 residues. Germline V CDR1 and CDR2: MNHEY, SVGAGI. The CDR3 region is CASSYQGGDNQPQHF.

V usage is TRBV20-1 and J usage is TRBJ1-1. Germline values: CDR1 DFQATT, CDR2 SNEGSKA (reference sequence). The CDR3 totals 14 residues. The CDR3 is CSARAGLGTTEAFF.

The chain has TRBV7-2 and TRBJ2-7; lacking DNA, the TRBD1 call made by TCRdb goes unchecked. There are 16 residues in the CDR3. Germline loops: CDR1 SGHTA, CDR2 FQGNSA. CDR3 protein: CASSLALAGPSYEQYF.

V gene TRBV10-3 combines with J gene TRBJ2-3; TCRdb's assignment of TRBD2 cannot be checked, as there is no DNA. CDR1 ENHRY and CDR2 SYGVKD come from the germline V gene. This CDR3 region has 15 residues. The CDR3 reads CAIRSGREGTDTQYF.

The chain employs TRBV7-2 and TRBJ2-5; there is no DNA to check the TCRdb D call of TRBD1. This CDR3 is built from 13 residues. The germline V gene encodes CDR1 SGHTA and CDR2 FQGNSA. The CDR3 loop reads CASSSPGPETQYF.

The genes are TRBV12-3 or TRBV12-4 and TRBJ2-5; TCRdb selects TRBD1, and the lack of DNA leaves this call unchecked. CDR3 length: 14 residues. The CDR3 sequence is CASRRTGFQETQYF.

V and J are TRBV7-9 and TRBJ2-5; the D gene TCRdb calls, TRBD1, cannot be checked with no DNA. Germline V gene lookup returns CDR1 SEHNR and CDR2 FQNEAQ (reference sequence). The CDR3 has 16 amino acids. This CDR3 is CASSLVGDRALETQYF.

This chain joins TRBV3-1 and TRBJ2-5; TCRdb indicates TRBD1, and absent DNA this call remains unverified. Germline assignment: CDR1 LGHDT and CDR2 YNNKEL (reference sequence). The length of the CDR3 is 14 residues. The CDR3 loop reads CASSQAAGQETQYF.

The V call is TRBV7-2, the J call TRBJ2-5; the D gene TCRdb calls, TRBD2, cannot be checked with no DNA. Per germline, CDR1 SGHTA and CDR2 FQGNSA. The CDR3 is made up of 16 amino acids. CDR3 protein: CASSHGLAGGGETQYF.

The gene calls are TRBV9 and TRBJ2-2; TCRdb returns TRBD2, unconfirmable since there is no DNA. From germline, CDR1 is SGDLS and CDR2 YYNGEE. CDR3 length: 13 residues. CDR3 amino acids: CASSPRSTGELFF. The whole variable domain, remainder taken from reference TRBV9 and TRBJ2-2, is DSGVTQTPKHLITATGQRVTLRCSPRSGDLSVYWYQQSLDQGLQFLIQYYNGEERAKGNILERFSAQQFPDLHSELNLSSLELGDSALYFCASSPRSTGELFFGEGSRLTVL.

CDR3 residues: CASSPRSGYTTDTQYF. The chain recombines TRBV5-1 with TRBJ2-3. The germline gives CDR1 SGHRS, CDR2 YFSETQ. The CDR3 sequence is 16 residues long.

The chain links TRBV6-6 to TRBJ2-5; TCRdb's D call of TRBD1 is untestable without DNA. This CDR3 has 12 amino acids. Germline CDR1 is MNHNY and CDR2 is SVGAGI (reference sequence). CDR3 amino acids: CASTNREETQYF.